These T cell receptor beta chains were read from a single sample in a study of T cell repertoires in cytomegalovirus infection. MiXCR was run by TCRdb on the reads, yielding one entry per CDR3 protein. The table shows 450,000 to 600,000 distinct CDR3 sequences, with about 11% occurring only once. Sequences were obtained from PBMCs. The receptors stem from a human donor in good health (CMV status not recorded). Some clones in this sample may be carry-over from other donors' samples. The CDR3 runs from the conserved cysteine through the conserved F or W. The D gene is left open where the match is weak. The size of a clone is reported for some rows only, either as once, few or many, or as a class for expanded clones.

d_call: NA
clone_size: many
cdr3_length: 14
v_call: TRBV11-2
j_call: TRBJ1-1
cdr3_nt: TGTGCCAGCAGCTTCGTGCGATTGAACACTGAAGCTTTCTTT
cdr3_aa: CASSFVRLNTEAFF

d_call: NA
clone_size: few
cdr3_length: 15
v_call: TRBV5-1
j_call: TRBJ2-5
cdr3_nt: TGCGCCAGCAGCTTGAAAGGGGGGCCCAGGGAGACCCAGTACTTC
cdr3_aa: CASSLKGGPRETQYF

d_call: TRBD1
clone_size: few
cdr3_length: 16
v_call: TRBV6-6
j_call: TRBJ2-3
cdr3_nt: TGTGCCAGCAGTAAAGACAGGGGCGGCCTAGGAGATACGCAGTATTTT
cdr3_aa: CASSKDRGGLGDTQYF

d_call: TRBD1
clone_size: NA
cdr3_length: 14
v_call: TRBV5-4
j_call: TRBJ1-1
cdr3_nt: TGTGCCAGCAGCTTCCCGGGACAGGAACGGTGGGCTTTCTTT
cdr3_aa: CASSFPGQERWAFF

d_call: NA
clone_size: NA
cdr3_length: 13
v_call: TRBV9
j_call: TRBJ2-3
cdr3_nt: TGTGCCAGCAGCCAAGGGGGTTCAGATACGCAGTATTTT
cdr3_aa: CASSQGGSDTQYF

d_call: TRBD1
clone_size: many
cdr3_length: 15
v_call: TRBV12-3/TRBV12-4
j_call: TRBJ2-3
cdr3_nt: TGTGCCAGCAGTACAAGGACAGGGAGCACAGATACGCAGTATTTT
cdr3_aa: CASSTRTGSTDTQYF

d_call: NA
clone_size: many
cdr3_length: 16
v_call: TRBV9
j_call: TRBJ1-4
cdr3_nt: TGTGCCAGCAGCTCCCGGGCCTCTGCGTCTAATGAAAAACTGTTTTTT
cdr3_aa: CASSSRASASNEKLFF

d_call: TRBD1
clone_size: NA
cdr3_length: 15
v_call: TRBV18
j_call: TRBJ2-6
cdr3_nt: TGTGCCAGCTCACCTCCAGGGGGCTGGGCCAACGTCCTGACTTTC
cdr3_aa: CASSPPGGWANVLTF

d_call: NA
clone_size: many
cdr3_length: 15
v_call: TRBV19
j_call: TRBJ2-5
cdr3_nt: TGTGCCAGTAGTTTGCCCCCGGGCCCACCGGGACCCGAAAACTTC
cdr3_aa: CASSLPPGPPGPENF

d_call: TRBD1
clone_size: NA
cdr3_length: 14
v_call: TRBV5-1
j_call: TRBJ2-7
cdr3_nt: TGCGCCAGCAGCTGGACAGGGCAGGATCGCGAGCAGTACTTC
cdr3_aa: CASSWTGQDREQYF

d_call: NA
clone_size: many
cdr3_length: 15
v_call: TRBV7-3
j_call: TRBJ2-3
cdr3_nt: TGTGCCAGCAGCGTAACAGGTGAAAGCACAGATACGCAGTATTTT
cdr3_aa: CASSVTGESTDTQYF

d_call: TRBD2
clone_size: many
cdr3_length: 17
v_call: TRBV7-9
j_call: TRBJ2-2
cdr3_nt: TGTGCCAGCAGCTTAGTCCTTCCGGGACTAAACACCGGGGAGCTGTTTTTT
cdr3_aa: CASSLVLPGLNTGELFF

d_call: NA
clone_size: many
cdr3_length: 15
v_call: TRBV24-1
j_call: TRBJ2-5
cdr3_nt: TGTGCCACCAGTGATTTACGGGGGGCGAAAGAGACCCAGTACTTC
cdr3_aa: CATSDLRGAKETQYF

d_call: NA
clone_size: many
cdr3_length: 15
v_call: TRBV7-9
j_call: TRBJ2-2
cdr3_nt: TGTGCCAGCAGCTTTAGGGGGGCGAACACCGGGGAGCTGTTTTTT
cdr3_aa: CASSFRGANTGELFF

d_call: NA
clone_size: many
cdr3_length: 15
v_call: TRBV3-1
j_call: TRBJ1-5
cdr3_nt: TGTGCCAGCAGCCCAAGTGGGGGGTCAAATCAGCCCCAGCATTTT
cdr3_aa: CASSPSGGSNQPQHF

d_call: TRBD1
clone_size: many
cdr3_length: 16
v_call: TRBV7-3
j_call: TRBJ2-2
cdr3_nt: TGTGCCAGCAGCGTACAGGGGTCCGCGAACACCGGGGAGCTGTTTTTT
cdr3_aa: CASSVQGSANTGELFF